The source of this T cell receptor (beta chain) is a study of shared clonotypes between healthy human individuals. General study points: The donor pool, a small one, limited the genetic and exposure-history diversity represented.

As concerns this clone: Its matching antigen is unknown.

Assay: immunoSEQ multiplex PCR; the TCRdb copy retains only in-frame clones and omits some. The data show 2 million to 2.5 million clones, 90% to 95% seen once. Germline values: CDR1 SGHAT, CDR2 FQNNGV. Trimming removed 1 base from V and 1 base from J, with 19 bases in between. CDR3 length: 19 amino acids. The sequencing input was naive CD4+ T cells from PBMCs. Subset meaning: CD45RA+ positively selected. The genes are TRBV11-2 and TRBJ2-2; D gene ambiguous. The TCR was taken from a man aged 18 to 35 in good health. Some clones in this sample may be carry-over from other donors' samples. Here the CDR3 reads CASSLGPATADLNTGELFF. In nucleotides, the CDR3 is TGTGCCAGCAGCTTAGGTCCGGCGACGGCGGATCTGAACACCGGGGAGCTGTTTTTT. Looking up the rest from reference TRBV11-2 and TRBJ2-2 gives the full variable domain: EAGVAQSPRYKIIEKRQSVAFWCNPISGHATLYWYQQILGQGPKLLIQFQNNGVVDDSQLPKDRFSAERLKGVDSTLKIQPAKLEDSAVYLCASSLGPATADLNTGELFFGEGSRLTVL.